This passage covers 2 T cell receptor beta chains from one sample sequenced in a study of shared clonotypes between healthy human individuals (dated by TCRdb to between 2020 and 2021). The library was made by the immunoSEQ multiplex PCR assay. TCRdb re-hosts the immuneACCESS table, in-frame sequences only. Its copies lack some clones; in the studies checked, an unresolved V gene accounts for under half of them, and the cause for the rest is not known. The sample table holds fewer than 500,000 clones, of which around 79% were seen once. Approximately 13% of the sample rests with the top ten. The sequencing sample was made of PBMCs. The receptors stem from a woman in her 40s in good health. Some clones in this sample may be carry-over from other donors' samples.

This chain links TRBV2 with TRBJ1-4; 8 bases agree with TRBD1. CDR3 length equals 13 residues. J lost 8 bases, V lost 7 bases, and 6 bases had no gene match. Germline assignment: CDR1 SNHLY and CDR2 FYNNEI. The CDR3 region is CASNQGAGEKLFF. The CDR3 nucleotides are TGTGCCAGCAATCAGGGGGCTGGCGAAAAACTGTTTTTT. The full variable domain, with the rest looked up from reference TRBV2 and TRBJ1-4, is EPEVTQTPSHQVTQMGQEVILRCVPISNHLYFYWYRQILGQKVEFLVSFYNNEISEKSEIFDDQFSVERPDGSNFTLKIRSTKLEDSAMYFCASNQGAGEKLFFGSGTQLSVL.

This chain links TRBV11-2 with TRBJ2-1; D gene ambiguous. Between the trimmed V and J ends, which lost 5 bases and 0 bases, there was a span of 14 bases. Germline CDR1 and CDR2: SGHAT and FQNNGV. The CDR3 is 16 residues long. The CDR3 DNA reads TGTGCCAGCAGCCTAATGACAACCAACTCCTACAATGAGCAGTTCTTC. Its translation is CASSLMTTNSYNEQFF.